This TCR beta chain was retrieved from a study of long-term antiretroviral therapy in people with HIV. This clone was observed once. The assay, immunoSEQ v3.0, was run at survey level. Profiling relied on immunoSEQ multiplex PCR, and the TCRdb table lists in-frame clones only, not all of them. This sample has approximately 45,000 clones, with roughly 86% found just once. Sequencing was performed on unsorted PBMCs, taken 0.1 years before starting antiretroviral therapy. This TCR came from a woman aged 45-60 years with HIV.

The CDR3 loop reads CASSYGTENYGYTF. The DNA of the CDR3 is TGTGCCAGCAGTTATGGGACAGAGAACTATGGCTACACCTTC. The chain employs TRBV6-5 and TRBJ1-2; 7 bases agree with TRBD1. In germline, CDR1 is MNHEY, CDR2 SVGAGI. This CDR3 has 14 amino acids. V trimming: 3 bases; J trimming: 2 bases; junction bases outside the gene matches: 3.